A single sample is the source of the 19 T cell receptor beta chains below, sequenced in a study of lymphopenia after photon versus proton radiotherapy. Libraries were prepared by immunoSEQ multiplex PCR; TCRdb keeps only in-frame clonotypes and omits some of them. The table records 35,000 to 45,000 clones, over 75% of them present only once. The sample was peripheral blood, taken from a patient treated with proton-based radiotherapy. The receptors here all came from a woman aged 70-85 years with pancreatic cancer.

The CDR3 bases are TGCAGCGTTGCTAGGGGGGCAGGCGAAAAACTGTTTTTT. Translating gives CSVARGAGEKLFF. The chain links TRBV29-1 to TRBJ1-4; a weak D match, TRBD1 (6 bases). The V gene's germline CDR1 is SQVTM and CDR2 ANQGSEA. Deletions cut 4 bases from V and 8 bases from J, with 14 bases between. The CDR3 runs to 13 residues.

V is TRBV27 and J is TRBJ2-3; TRBD2 matches at 14 bases. The CDR3 runs to 19 residues. Germline CDR1 and CDR2: MNHEY and SMNVEV (reference sequence). V dropped 11 bases and J dropped 0; count of bases not matched to a gene: 16. DNA for the CDR3: TGTGCCGCCCCGGGACTAGCGGGGGCGGTGGTCTCTAGCACAGATACGCAGTATTTT. It encodes CAAPGLAGAVVSSTDTQYF.

The chain carries TRBV7-3 and TRBJ1-1, with D unclear. Germline V gene sequence: CDR1 SGHTA, CDR2 FQGTGA. V shed 2 bases and J shed 0 bases, with 7 bases lying between them. This CDR3 comprises 14 residues. The CDR3: CASSLQAMNTEAFF. In DNA, the CDR3 is TGTGCCAGCAGCTTACAGGCAATGAACACTGAAGCTTTCTTT.

V and J are TRBV6-4 and TRBJ2-7; TRBD2 matches 11 bases. This CDR3 is 15 amino acids long. V lost 5 bases to trimming and J lost 2 bases; unmatched junction nucleotides: 5. Germline V gene lookup returns CDR1 MRHNA and CDR2 SNTAGT. CDR3 DNA: TGTGCCAGCAGTCGCGGGACTAGCGGCCCCTACGAGCAGTACTTC. As protein: CASSRGTSGPYEQYF.

In this sample, this clone turned up a few times. The chain couples TRBV11-2 to TRBJ2-1, with D unresolved. This CDR3 is built from 13 residues. CDR1 and CDR2 (germline): SGHAT, FQNNGV. Trimming took off 2 bases at V and 8 bases at J, with 10 bases between the two ends. The CDR3 coding sequence is TGTGCCAGCAGCTTAAGATTTGGGGATGAGCAGTTCTTC. This codes for CASSLRFGDEQFF.

As DNA, the CDR3 is TGTGCCAGCGGCCGGGACAGGGTTGTTGCTACGCAGTATTTT. Its protein is CASGRDRVVATQYF. The chain joins TRBV27 to TRBJ2-3; 9 bases map to TRBD1. The germline gives CDR1 MNHEY, CDR2 SMNVEV (reference sequence). The CDR3 loop spans 14 amino acids. After removal of 8 bases from V and 8 bases from J, the junction contained 11 bases not matched to a gene.

This chain joins TRBV29-1 and TRBJ2-1; possible D gene TRBD1, 7 bases. The CDR3 consists of 16 residues. Germline V CDR1 and CDR2: SQVTM, ANQGSEA. Trimming took 3 bases from V and 7 from J, leaving 22 bases between them. CDR3 loop: CSVEGWDSPAGNEQFF. Written as DNA, the CDR3 is TGCAGCGTTGAGGGGTGGGACAGCCCCGCGGGGAATGAGCAGTTCTTC.

This clone came up a few times. The chain carries TRBV10-3 and TRBJ2-7, with D perhaps TRBD1 or TRBD2 (5 bases each). Germline-derived CDR1 and CDR2 are ENHRY and SYGVKD. V lost 9 bases and J lost 2, with 11 bases in between. This CDR3 has 12 residues. CDR3 DNA: TGTGCCATATCCAGGGACCCCTACGAGCAGTACTTC. Residues: CAISRDPYEQYF.

The V call is TRBV7-9, the J call TRBJ1-1; D perhaps matches TRBD1 (5 bases). The length of the CDR3 is 14 residues. Germline loops: CDR1 SEHNR, CDR2 FQNEAQ (reference sequence). Deletions cut 5 bases from V and 6 bases from J, with 16 bases between. This CDR3 reads CASSREGRKPEAFF. CDR3 coding DNA: TGTGCCAGCAGCAGGGAGGGGAGGAAGCCTGAAGCTTTCTTT.

This chain links TRBV10-3 with TRBJ1-4; no firm D call. V gave up 9 bases and J gave up 4 bases, with 12 bases separating them. Per germline, CDR1 ENHRY and CDR2 SYGVKD. There are 13 residues in the CDR3. The CDR3 reads CAIAAAFNEKLFF. CDR3 in DNA: TGTGCCATTGCTGCTGCTTTTAATGAAAAACTGTTTTTT.

Relative to its sample, this clone is medium-sized (0.01 to 0.1%). This chain joins TRBV5-4 and TRBJ1-1; a weak D match, TRBD1 (6 bases). V shed 9 bases and J shed 4 bases, with 16 bases lying between them. The V gene's germline CDR1 is SGHNT and CDR2 YYREEE (reference sequence). This CDR3 has 13 amino acids. In DNA, the CDR3 is TGTGCCACTAGGACAGACCGGGGCACTGAAGCTTTCTTT. It yields the protein CATRTDRGTEAFF.

This clone was recorded once. This chain uses TRBV5-4 with TRBJ2-1; weak D call: TRBD2 (6 bases). V shed 0 bases and J shed 1 base, with 14 bases lying between them. The CDR3 runs to 17 residues. Germline CDR1 is SGHNT and CDR2 is YYREEE (reference sequence). As DNA, the CDR3 is TGTGCCAGCAGCTTGGATCCAGCGGGCTTATCCTACAATGAGCAGTTCTTC. Its protein is CASSLDPAGLSYNEQFF.

J is TRBJ2-1 and V is TRBV29-1; the D gene is possibly TRBD2 (6 bases). CDR1 is SQVTM, CDR2 ANQGSEA, per germline. This CDR3 comprises 13 residues. The V gene lost 3 bases and the J gene lost 9 bases, with 15 bases spanning the gap. The CDR3 DNA follows: TGCAGCGTTGATGATGCCGGGGAGGTTGAGCAGTTCTTC. It yields the protein CSVDDAGEVEQFF.

This chain uses TRBV21-1 with TRBJ1-5. TRBV21-1 is a documented pseudogene. The CDR3 runs 16 residues. CDR3 residues: CASSKLGPNSNQPQHF. The DNA of the CDR3 is TGTGCCAGCAGCAAATTAGGCCCGAATAGCAATCAGCCCCAGCATTTT.

The chain combines TRBV28 with TRBJ1-2, with D possibly being TRBD1 (6 bases). Per the germline V gene, CDR1 is MDHEN and CDR2 is SYDVKM. The CDR3 contains 16 residues. V was clipped by 7 bases and J by 4 bases, with 22 bases between them. CDR3 nucleotides: TGTGCCAGCACCGACACCACAGGGACCCGTGCCTATGGCTACACCTTC. Translated, it gives CASTDTTGTRAYGYTF.

This sequence joins TRBV6-4 and TRBJ1-1; no clear D gene. The V end was cut by 2 bases, the J end by 1 base, with 20 bases between. The V gene's germline CDR1 is MRHNA and CDR2 SNTAGT. This CDR3 region has 18 residues. The CDR3 sequence: CASSDDWRAERKNTEAFF. CDR3 nucleotides: TGTGCCAGCAGTGACGATTGGAGGGCCGAACGTAAGAACACTGAAGCTTTCTTT.

This clone has more than one count but fewer than ten. The same CDR3 can be traced to other DNA sequences in this sample. The chain couples TRBV7-2 to TRBJ2-5; no definite D call. Trimming took off 0 bases at V and 4 bases at J, with 3 bases between the two ends. Germline values: CDR1 SGHTA, CDR2 FQGNSA. The CDR3 runs to 12 residues. CDR3 DNA sequence: TGTGCCAGCAGCTTAGCGCGAGAGACCCAGTACTTC. Translating it yields CASSLARETQYF.

The chain joins TRBV7-9 to TRBJ1-2; TRBD1 matches at 7 bases. Germline values: CDR1 SEHNR, CDR2 FQNEAQ (reference sequence). V dropped 5 bases and J dropped 6; count of bases not matched to a gene: 18. CDR3 length: 17 amino acids. The CDR3 nucleotides read TGTGCCAGCAGCCGGATCTTGAACTACAGGGGAGAGGATGGCTACACCTTC. Protein sequence: CASSRILNYRGEDGYTF. Based on the CDR3 plus reference TRBV7-9 and TRBJ1-2, the full variable domain is DTGVSQNPRHKITKRGQNVTFRCDPISEHNRLYWYRQTLGQGPEFLTYFQNEAQLEKSRLLSDRFSAERPKGSFSTLEIQRTEQGDSAMYLCASSRILNYRGEDGYTFGSGTRLTVV.

V usage is TRBV7-2 and J usage is TRBJ1-2, with D maybe TRBD1 (5 bases). V shed 5 bases and J shed 3 bases, with 10 bases lying between them. Germline assignment: CDR1 SGHTA and CDR2 FQGNSA. The CDR3 contains 13 residues. The CDR3 here is CASSRDAYYGYTF. The DNA for the CDR3 is TGTGCCAGCAGCCGGGACGCATACTATGGCTACACCTTC.